This TCR beta chain was recorded in a study of cytotoxic CD8 clonotypes in ibrutinib-treated CLL. Judged by abundance, this clone is medium-sized. Only in-frame clones appear in the TCRdb table, and some are missing; sequencing was by immunoSEQ multiplex PCR. The sample lists some 150,000 clones; about 78% were seen once. The clonotype comes from a human donor with chronic lymphocytic leukemia. The material was PBMCs, obtained after 24 months of ibrutinib treatment.

CDR3 DNA: TGTGCCAGCAGTTTTCCGGATTCACCCCTCCACTTT. Translating gives CASSFPDSPLHF. This chain uses TRBV27 with TRBJ1-6; no clear D gene. The ends were cut back, 3 bases at V and 8 bases at J, with 5 bases in the middle. In germline, CDR1 is MNHEY, CDR2 SMNVEV (reference sequence). The CDR3 is 12 residues long.